The 8 T cell receptor beta chains below were found in one sample sequenced in a study of Graves' ophthalmopathy and Graves' hyperthyroidism. For repertoire sequencing, the TCR beta CDR3 regions were amplified from RNA transcripts. Amplification began with first-round RT-PCR using HTBI primers, then second-round multiplex PCR was performed. TCRdb reprocessed the multiplex PCR reads with MiXCR, giving one entry per CDR3 protein. The sample includes around 660,000 distinct CDR3 sequences, approximately 39% of them seen just once. The sample comprised peripheral blood. The receptors originated from an adult man with Graves' ophthalmopathy.

This clonotype was recorded many times. V gene TRBV13 combines with J gene TRBJ2-6; 12 bases align to TRBD1. Germline CDR1 and CDR2: PRHDT and FYEKMQ (reference sequence). The CDR3 has 17 amino acids. J lost 0 bases, V lost 10 bases, and 7 bases had no gene match. DNA of the CDR3: TGTGCCACCATGCCGGGACAGGGGGCCTCTGGGGCCAACGTCCTGACTTTC. Its translation: CATMPGQGASGANVLTF.

For this clonotype: This may be a read error, as it is one base from a much larger clone. The chain carries TRBV25-1 and TRBJ1-2; D may be TRBD1 (5 bases). The germline CDR1 and CDR2 sequences are MGHDK and SYGVNS. The CDR3 totals 14 residues. This chain's CDR3 is CASSVLGGVDGYTF. CDR3 sequence (DNA): TGTGCCAGTAGTGTCCTGGGAGGGGTGGATGGCTACACCTTC.

This clonotype has ten or more counts. The rearrangement joins TRBV5-6 to TRBJ1-5, with no clear D. This CDR3 contains 13 residues. The V end lost 0 bases, the J end lost 9 bases, and 10 bases lay between the germline ends. CDR1 and CDR2 (germline): SGHDT, YYEEEE. The CDR3 coding sequence is TGTGCCAGCAGCTTGGGGTGGGATCGGCCCCAGCATTTT. Residues: CASSLGWDRPQHF. Full variable domain (outside the CDR3, taken from reference TRBV5-6 and TRBJ1-5): DAGVTQSPTHLIKTRGQQVTLRCSPKSGHDTVSWYQQALGQGPQFIFQYYEEEERQRGNFPDRFSGHQFPNYSSELNVNALLLGDSALYLCASSLGWDRPQHFGDGTRLSIL.

The genes are TRBV12-5 and TRBJ2-5; 7 nucleotides align to TRBD1. The CDR3 is 15 residues long. Per the germline V gene, CDR1 is LGHNT and CDR2 is FRNRAP. The V segment lost 1 base and the J segment 3 bases; nucleotides outside the gene matches: 5. CDR3 sequence: CASGLEAQGKETQYF. The CDR3 nucleotides read TGTGCTAGTGGTTTGGAGGCACAGGGGAAAGAGACCCAGTACTTC. The whole variable domain, filled in from reference TRBV12-5 and TRBJ2-5, reads DARVTQTPRHKVTEMGQEVTMRCQPILGHNTVFWYRQTMMQGLELLAYFRNRAPLDDSGMPKDRFSAEMPDATLATLKIQPSEPRDSAVYFCASGLEAQGKETQYFGPGTRLLVL.

This clonotype has ten or more counts. The chain links TRBV6-1 to TRBJ1-1; unclear D gene. V was shortened by 4 bases and J by 6 bases, with 12 bases between the two germline ends. The CDR3 extends over 13 amino acids. Germline V CDR1 and CDR2: MNHNS, SASEGT. CDR3 bases: TGTGCCAGCAGTGTGGAGAGAGGAGCTGAAGCTTTCTTT. This sequence encodes CASSVERGAEAFF.

This clonotype was seen repeatedly, ten times or more. This chain links TRBV6-5 with TRBJ2-5, with D possibly TRBD1 on 5 matching bases. CDR1 and CDR2 (germline): MNHEY, SVGAGI. V was trimmed by 6 bases and J by 5 bases, leaving 19 bases between them. This CDR3 is built from 15 residues. The CDR3 DNA is TGTGCCAGCAGCAACCTGGAGCAGGGTGTCGAGACCCAGTACTTC. It yields the protein CASSNLEQGVETQYF.

Many counts were recorded for this clonotype. The rearrangement uses TRBV2 and TRBJ1-4; unclear D gene. V shed 4 bases and J shed 7 bases, with 7 bases lying between them. This CDR3 has 12 residues. Germline lookup yields CDR1 SNHLY and CDR2 FYNNEI. CDR3 in amino acids: CASSAGLEKLFF. The CDR3 coding sequence is TGTGCCAGCAGTGCCGGCCTTGAAAAACTGTTTTTT.

The rearrangement uses TRBV10-3 and TRBJ2-6; D might be TRBD2 (7 bases). The CDR3 is made up of 17 amino acids. Between the trimmed V and J ends, which lost 0 bases and 3 bases, there was a span of 12 bases. The germline gives CDR1 ENHRY, CDR2 SYGVKD. CDR3 nucleotides: TGTGCCATCAGTGAGTCGAGGGGGGACTATGGGGCCAACGTCCTGACTTTC. This encodes CAISESRGDYGANVLTF.